One T cell receptor beta chain is described in this entry. The data belong to a study of T cells in narcolepsy. The CDR3 is 12 residues long. V lost 6 bases to trimming and J lost 4 bases, with 8 bases between them. From germline, CDR1 is LGHNT and CDR2 FRNRAP. Sequencing used immunoSEQ multiplex PCR; TCRdb keeps in-frame clones, though not all of them. The sample lists more than 10,000 clones, 90% to 95% occurring once. The sequenced sample was CD45RA- memory CD4+ T cells from PBMCs. The TCR originated in a human donor with narcolepsy. The V and J genes are TRBV12-5 and TRBJ2-3; D unresolved. CDR3 loop: CASGSTADTQYF. CDR3 in DNA: TGTGCTAGTGGCTCTACGGCAGATACGCAGTATTTT.